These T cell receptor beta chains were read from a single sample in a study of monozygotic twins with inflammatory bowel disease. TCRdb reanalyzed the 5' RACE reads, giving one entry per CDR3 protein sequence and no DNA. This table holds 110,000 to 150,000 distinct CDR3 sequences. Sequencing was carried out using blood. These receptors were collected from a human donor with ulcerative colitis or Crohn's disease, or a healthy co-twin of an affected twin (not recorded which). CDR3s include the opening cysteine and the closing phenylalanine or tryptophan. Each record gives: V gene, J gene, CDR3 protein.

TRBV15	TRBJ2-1	CATSRDPGSSYNEQFF
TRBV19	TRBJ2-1	CASSIDGTSGLSEQFF
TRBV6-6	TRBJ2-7	CASSYAGSSYEQYF
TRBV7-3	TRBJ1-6	CASSQGLGDSPLHF
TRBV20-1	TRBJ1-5	CSARGDLLFQHF
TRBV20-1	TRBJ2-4	CSYSRDRGNIQYF
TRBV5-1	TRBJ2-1	CASSFLSQGQGNEQFF
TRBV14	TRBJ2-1	CASSQDQAASLRNEQFF
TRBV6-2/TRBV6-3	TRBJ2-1	CASIQLAGGRNEQFF
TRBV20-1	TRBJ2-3	CSAQRWGVSSTDTQYF
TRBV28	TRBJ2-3	CASIDTRDRGYF
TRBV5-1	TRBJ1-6	CASSRTGSNSPLHF
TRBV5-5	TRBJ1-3	CASSFNDRGSGNTIYF
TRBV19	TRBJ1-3	CASSIPAPGNTIYF
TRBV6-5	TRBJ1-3	CASSSSGGSGNTIYF
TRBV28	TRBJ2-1	CASSPWTSARYNEQFF
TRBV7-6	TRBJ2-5	CASSLRRQQETQYF
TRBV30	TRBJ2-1	CAWSVTTYNEQFF
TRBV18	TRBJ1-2	CASSPRSGNYGYTF
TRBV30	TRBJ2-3	CAWTFQEADTQYF
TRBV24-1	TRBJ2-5	CATSDLDTKETQYF
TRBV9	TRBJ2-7	CASSVDQGSSYEQYF